Reported below is one T cell receptor (beta chain). This entry belongs to a study of blood T cell repertoires in COVID-19. The CDR3 is 15 amino acids. J lost 5 bases, V lost 5 bases, and 9 bases had no gene match. Per the germline V gene, CDR1 is SGHTA and CDR2 is FQGNSA. Assay: immunoSEQ multiplex PCR; the TCRdb copy retains only in-frame clones and omits some. The sample lists roughly 140,000 clones, 65% to 90% occurring once. This TCR was recovered from a man between 60 and 70 years old with active or convalescent COVID-19. This rearrangement joins TRBV7-2 to TRBJ2-1; 7 nucleotides line up with TRBD1. Sequencing was carried out using peripheral blood. CDR3 amino acids: CASSQTGMVHNEQFF. The CDR3 region has the DNA TGTGCCAGCAGCCAGACAGGGATGGTTCACAATGAGCAGTTCTTC.